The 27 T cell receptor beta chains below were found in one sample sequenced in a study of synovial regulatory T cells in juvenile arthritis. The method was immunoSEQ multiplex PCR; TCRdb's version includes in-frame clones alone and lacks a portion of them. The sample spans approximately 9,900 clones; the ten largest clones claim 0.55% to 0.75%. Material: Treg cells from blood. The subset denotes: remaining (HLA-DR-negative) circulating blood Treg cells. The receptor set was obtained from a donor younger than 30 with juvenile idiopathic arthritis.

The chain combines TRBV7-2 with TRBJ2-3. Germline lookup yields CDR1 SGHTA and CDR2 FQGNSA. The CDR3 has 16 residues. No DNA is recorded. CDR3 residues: CASSLWGAANTDTQYF.

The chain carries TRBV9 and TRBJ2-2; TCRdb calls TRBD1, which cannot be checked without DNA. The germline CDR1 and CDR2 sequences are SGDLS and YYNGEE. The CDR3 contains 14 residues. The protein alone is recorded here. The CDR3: CASNNRVNTGELFF.

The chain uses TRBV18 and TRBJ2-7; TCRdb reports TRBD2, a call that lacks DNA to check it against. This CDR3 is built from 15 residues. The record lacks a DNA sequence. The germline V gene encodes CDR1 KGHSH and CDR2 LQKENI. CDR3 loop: CASSPPPGGSYEQYF.

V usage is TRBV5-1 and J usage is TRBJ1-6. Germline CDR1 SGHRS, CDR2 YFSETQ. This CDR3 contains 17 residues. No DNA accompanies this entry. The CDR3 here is CASSWMTGRSYNSPLHF.

The chain's CDR3 is CASSPDETGGNTGELFF. The chain employs TRBV5-1 and TRBJ2-2; TCRdb designates TRBD1, a call that cannot be tested without DNA. This CDR3 comprises 17 residues. The coding DNA is unavailable. The germline CDR1 and CDR2 sequences are SGHRS and YFSETQ.

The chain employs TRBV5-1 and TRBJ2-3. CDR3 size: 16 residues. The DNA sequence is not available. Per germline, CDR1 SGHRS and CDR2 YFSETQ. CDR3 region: CASSLAGHPGTDTQYF.

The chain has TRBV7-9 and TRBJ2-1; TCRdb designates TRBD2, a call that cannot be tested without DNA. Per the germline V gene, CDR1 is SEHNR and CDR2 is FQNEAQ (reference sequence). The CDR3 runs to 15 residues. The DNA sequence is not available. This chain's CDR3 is CASSLLFRGYNEQFF.

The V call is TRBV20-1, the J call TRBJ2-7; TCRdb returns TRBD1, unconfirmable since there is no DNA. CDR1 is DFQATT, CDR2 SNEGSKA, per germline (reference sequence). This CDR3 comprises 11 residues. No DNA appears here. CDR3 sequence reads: CSGQSSYEQYF.

CDR3 loop: CASSLLQGFAYGYTF. This chain uses TRBV6-5 with TRBJ1-2; with no DNA, the TCRdb D assignment of TRBD1 cannot be verified. CDR1 is MNHEY, CDR2 SVGAGI, per germline. The CDR3 runs 15 residues. No DNA is listed.

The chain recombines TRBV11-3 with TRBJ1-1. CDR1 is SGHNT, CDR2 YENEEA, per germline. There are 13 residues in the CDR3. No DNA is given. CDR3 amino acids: CASSLEMNTEAFF. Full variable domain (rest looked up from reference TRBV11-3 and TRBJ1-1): EAGVVQSPRYKIIEKKQPVAFWCNPISGHNTLYWYLQNLGQGPELLIRYENEEAVDDSQLPKDRFSAERLKGVDSTLKIQPAELGDSAVYLCASSLEMNTEAFFGQGTRLTVV.

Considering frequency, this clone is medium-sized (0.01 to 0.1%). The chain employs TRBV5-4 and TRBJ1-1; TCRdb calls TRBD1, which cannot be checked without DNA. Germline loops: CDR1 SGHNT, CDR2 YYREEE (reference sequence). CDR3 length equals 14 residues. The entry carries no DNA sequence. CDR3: CASSSSRGRTEAFF.

The CDR3 protein is CASSQNVGTGELFF. This chain connects TRBV11-2 to TRBJ2-2. The CDR3 runs 14 residues. The entry carries no DNA sequence. From germline, CDR1 is SGHAT and CDR2 FQNNGV. Looking up the rest from reference TRBV11-2 and TRBJ2-2 gives the full variable domain: EAGVAQSPRYKIIEKRQSVAFWCNPISGHATLYWYQQILGQGPKLLIQFQNNGVVDDSQLPKDRFSAERLKGVDSTLKIQPAKLEDSAVYLCASSQNVGTGELFFGEGSRLTVL.

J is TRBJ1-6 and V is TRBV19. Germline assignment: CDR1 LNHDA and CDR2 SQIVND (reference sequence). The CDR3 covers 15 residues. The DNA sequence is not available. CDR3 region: CASTQIRGSNSPLHF. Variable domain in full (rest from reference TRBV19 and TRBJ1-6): DGGITQSPKYLFRKEGQNVTLSCEQNLNHDAMYWYRQDPGQGLRLIYYSQIVNDFQKGDIAEGYSVSREKKESFPLTVTSAQKNPTAFYLCASTQIRGSNSPLHFGNGTRLTVT.

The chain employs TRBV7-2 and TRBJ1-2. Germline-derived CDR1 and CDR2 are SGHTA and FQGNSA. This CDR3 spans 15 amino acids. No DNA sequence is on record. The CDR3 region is CASSFLGGGNYGYTF.

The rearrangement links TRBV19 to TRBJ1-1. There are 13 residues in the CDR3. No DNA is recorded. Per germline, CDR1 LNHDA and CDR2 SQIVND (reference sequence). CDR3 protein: CASSQRSPGEAFF.

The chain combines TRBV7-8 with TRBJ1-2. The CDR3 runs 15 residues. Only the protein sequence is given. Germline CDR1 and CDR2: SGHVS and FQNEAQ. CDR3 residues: CASSHLVGGGYGYTF.

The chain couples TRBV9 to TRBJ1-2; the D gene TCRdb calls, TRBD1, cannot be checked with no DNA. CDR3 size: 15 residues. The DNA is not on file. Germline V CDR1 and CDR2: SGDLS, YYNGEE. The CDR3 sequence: CASNPGQGFFYGYTF. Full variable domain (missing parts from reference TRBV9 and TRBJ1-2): DSGVTQTPKHLITATGQRVTLRCSPRSGDLSVYWYQQSLDQGLQFLIQYYNGEERAKGNILERFSAQQFPDLHSELNLSSLELGDSALYFCASNPGQGFFYGYTFGSGTRLTVV.

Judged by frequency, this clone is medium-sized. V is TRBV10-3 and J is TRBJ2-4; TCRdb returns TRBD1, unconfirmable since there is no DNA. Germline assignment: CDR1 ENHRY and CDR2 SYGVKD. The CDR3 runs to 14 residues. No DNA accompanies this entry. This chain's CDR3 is CAISEMGRANIQYF.

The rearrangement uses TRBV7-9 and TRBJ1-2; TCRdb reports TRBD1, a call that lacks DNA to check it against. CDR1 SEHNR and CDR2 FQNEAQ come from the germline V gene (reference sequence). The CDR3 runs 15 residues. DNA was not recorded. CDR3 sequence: CASIPGGQGFFGYTF.

The CDR3 sequence: CASSPQGRKLFF. This chain links TRBV7-9 with TRBJ1-4; TCRdb proposes TRBD1, but this gene call is untestable without DNA. CDR1 and CDR2 from the germline V gene are SEHNR and FQNEAQ (reference sequence). This CDR3 is 12 amino acids long. A DNA sequence was not provided. The whole variable domain, filled in from reference TRBV7-9 and TRBJ1-4, reads DTGVSQNPRHKITKRGQNVTFRCDPISEHNRLYWYRQTLGQGPEFLTYFQNEAQLEKSRLLSDRFSAERPKGSFSTLEIQRTEQGDSAMYLCASSPQGRKLFFGSGTQLSVL.

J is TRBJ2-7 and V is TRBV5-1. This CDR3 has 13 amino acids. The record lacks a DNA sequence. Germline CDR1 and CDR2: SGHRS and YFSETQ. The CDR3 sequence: CASSARLSYEQYF.

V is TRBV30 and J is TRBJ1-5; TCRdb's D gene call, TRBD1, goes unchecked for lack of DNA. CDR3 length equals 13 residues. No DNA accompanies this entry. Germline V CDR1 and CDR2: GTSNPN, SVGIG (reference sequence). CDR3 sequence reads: CAWSTGPNQPQHF.

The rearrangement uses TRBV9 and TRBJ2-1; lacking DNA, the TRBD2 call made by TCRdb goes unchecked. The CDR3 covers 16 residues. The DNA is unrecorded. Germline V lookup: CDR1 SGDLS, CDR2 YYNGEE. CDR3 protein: CASSAIAGVSYNEQFF.

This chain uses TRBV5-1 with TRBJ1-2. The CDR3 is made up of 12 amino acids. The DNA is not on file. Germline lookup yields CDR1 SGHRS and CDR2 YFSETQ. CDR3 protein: CASSFYDSGYTF.

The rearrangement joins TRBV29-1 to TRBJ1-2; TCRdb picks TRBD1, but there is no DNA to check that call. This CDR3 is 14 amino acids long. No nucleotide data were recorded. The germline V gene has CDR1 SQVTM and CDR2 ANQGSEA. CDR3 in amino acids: CSVEAGRGDYGYTF.

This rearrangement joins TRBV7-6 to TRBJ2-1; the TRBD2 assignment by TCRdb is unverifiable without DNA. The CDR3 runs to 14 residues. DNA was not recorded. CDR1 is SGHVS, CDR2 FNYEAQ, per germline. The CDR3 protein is CASSLISARGEQFF. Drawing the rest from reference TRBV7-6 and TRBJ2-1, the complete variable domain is GAGVSQSPRYKVTKRGQDVALRCDPISGHVSLYWYRQALGQGPEFLTYFNYEAQQDKSGLPNDRFSAERPEGSISTLTIQRTEQRDSAMYRCASSLISARGEQFFGPGTRLTVL.

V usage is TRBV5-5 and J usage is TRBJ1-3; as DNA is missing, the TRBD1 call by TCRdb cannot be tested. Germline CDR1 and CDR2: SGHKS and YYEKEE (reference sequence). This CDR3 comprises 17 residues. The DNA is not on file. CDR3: CASSLVLGASSGNTIYF.